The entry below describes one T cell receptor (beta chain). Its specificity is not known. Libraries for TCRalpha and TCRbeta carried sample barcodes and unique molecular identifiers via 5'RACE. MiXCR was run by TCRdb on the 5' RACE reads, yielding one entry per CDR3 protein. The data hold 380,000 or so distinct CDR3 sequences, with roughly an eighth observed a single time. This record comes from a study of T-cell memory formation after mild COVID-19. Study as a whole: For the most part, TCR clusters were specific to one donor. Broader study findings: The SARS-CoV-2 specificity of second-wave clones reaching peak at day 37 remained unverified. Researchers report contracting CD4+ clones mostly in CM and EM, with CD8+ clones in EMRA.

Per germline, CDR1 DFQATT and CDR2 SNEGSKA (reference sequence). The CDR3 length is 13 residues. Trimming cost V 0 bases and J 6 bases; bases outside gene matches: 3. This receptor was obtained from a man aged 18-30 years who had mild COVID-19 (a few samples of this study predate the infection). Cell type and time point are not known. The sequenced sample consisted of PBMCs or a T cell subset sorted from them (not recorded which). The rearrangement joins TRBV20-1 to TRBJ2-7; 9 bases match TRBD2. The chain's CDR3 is CSARDTTSGEQYF. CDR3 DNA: TGCAGTGCTAGAGATACGACTAGCGGCGAGCAGTACTTC.